The present entry profiles one T cell receptor (beta chain) with its context. Its specificity is not known. This sample is part of a study of early stage breast cancer tumors. At the level of the study: Invasive lobular carcinomas made up about 30% of the 12 ER+/PR+/HER2- tumors. Study results and limitations: Blood repertoires resembled normal breast more than tumor.

The CDR3 is made up of 14 amino acids. Germline V gives CDR1 MNHEY, CDR2 SVGAGI. Unmatched junction bases numbered 2, after V lost 1 base and J lost 2 bases. Assay: immunoSEQ multiplex PCR; the TCRdb copy retains only in-frame clones and omits some. The sample includes 45,000 to 60,000 clones, 80% to 95% of them seen just once. The sample was blood. The sequence came from a person aged 70 to 80 with breast cancer. The J gene is TRBJ2-7, the V gene TRBV6-5, with 7 bases identical to TRBD1. CDR3 DNA sequence: TGTGCCAGCAGTTACTTAGACAGGGCCTACGAGCAGTACTTC. This codes for CASSYLDRAYEQYF.